Shown below are 23 T cell receptor beta chains from a single sample sequenced in a study of identifying expanded T cells in peripheral blood. The method was immunoSEQ multiplex PCR; TCRdb's version includes in-frame clones alone and lacks a portion of them. Of 55,000 to 60,000 clones listed, approximately 89% are singletons. Sequenced: blood. Receptor source: a person between 18 and 75 years old in good health.

The chain links TRBV7-6 to TRBJ2-3, with 10 bases that match TRBD2. This CDR3 contains 16 residues. The ends lost 4 bases at V and 0 bases at J; junction bases unmatched: 4. Germline values: CDR1 SGHVS, CDR2 FNYEAQ. The CDR3 here is CASSSQREGSTDTQYF. CDR3 bases: TGTGCCAGCAGCTCACAGCGGGAGGGTAGCACAGATACGCAGTATTTT. Looking up the rest from reference TRBV7-6 and TRBJ2-3 gives the full variable domain: GAGVSQSPRYKVTKRGQDVALRCDPISGHVSLYWYRQALGQGPEFLTYFNYEAQQDKSGLPNDRFSAERPEGSISTLTIQRTEQRDSAMYRCASSSQREGSTDTQYFGPGTRLTVL.

In its sample, this clone was seen a few times. This sequence joins TRBV4-1 and TRBJ2-5; possibly TRBD1 or TRBD2 for D (5 bases each). Germline lookup yields CDR1 MGHRA and CDR2 YSYEKL. The V and J ends lost 4 bases and 2 bases respectively, with 17 bases between them. The CDR3 is 16 residues long. CDR3 in amino acids: CASSRWPGTEQETQYF. The DNA of the CDR3 is TGCGCCAGCAGCCGCTGGCCCGGGACGGAGCAAGAGACCCAGTACTTC.

The V gene is TRBV10-3, the J gene TRBJ2-3, with 7 bases fitting TRBD2. CDR3 size: 15 residues. Germline trimming cut 4 bases from V and 1 base from J; bases unmatched to any gene: 5. Germline V gene sequence: CDR1 ENHRY, CDR2 SYGVKD. The CDR3 DNA follows: TGTGCCATCAGTGGTAGGGCGGGGGGCACAGATACGCAGTATTTT. Encoded protein: CAISGRAGGTDTQYF.

The chain recombines TRBV19 with TRBJ2-7, with D uncertain. Germline CDR1 reads LNHDA; CDR2 reads SQIVND (reference sequence). V was shortened by 3 bases and J by 2 bases, with 14 bases between the two germline ends. The CDR3 sequence is 15 residues long. The CDR3: CASSITAERTYEQYF. CDR3 sequence (DNA): TGTGCCAGTAGTATTACGGCAGAAAGAACCTACGAGCAGTACTTC.

CDR3 loop: CASSLGLGGTYTQYF. CDR3 DNA: TGTGCCAGCAGCTTGGGACTAGGGGGGACCTATACGCAGTATTTT. The J gene is TRBJ2-3, the V gene TRBV5-4; the D call may be TRBD1 or TRBD2 (6 bases each). The V gene lost 0 bases and the J gene lost 7 bases, with 15 bases spanning the gap. CDR3 length: 15 residues. Germline V CDR1 and CDR2: SGHNT, YYREEE (reference sequence).

The rearrangement joins TRBV4-2 to TRBJ2-1, with 8 bases lining up with TRBD2. Germline trimming cut 0 bases from V and 5 bases from J; bases unmatched to any gene: 3. Looked up from germline, CDR1 is LGHNA and CDR2 is YNFKEQ. The CDR3 runs to 15 residues. CDR3 coding DNA: TGTGCCAGCAGCCAAGACGGGACTAGGAACAATGAGCAGTTCTTC. As protein: CASSQDGTRNNEQFF.

The rearrangement uses TRBV14 and TRBJ2-2, with a tentative D call TRBD1 (5 bases). Germline V gene lookup returns CDR1 SGHDN and CDR2 FVKESK. The ends were cut back, 4 bases at V and 4 bases at J, with 13 bases in the middle. CDR3 length: 15 amino acids. The CDR3 sequence is CASSLRAGPTGELFF. CDR3 nucleotides: TGTGCCAGCAGCCTCCGAGCAGGGCCCACCGGGGAGCTGTTTTTT.

The chain joins TRBV7-9 to TRBJ1-4; no clear D gene. CDR1 and CDR2 from the germline V gene are SEHNR and FQNEAQ (reference sequence). The CDR3 loop spans 14 amino acids. Trimming took 5 bases from V and 6 from J, leaving 13 bases between them. CDR3 in amino acids: CASSPTRVHEKLFF. The CDR3 DNA is TGTGCCAGCAGCCCGACACGTGTTCATGAAAAACTGTTTTTT.

This clone was detected only once. The conserved phenylalanine or tryptophan is not found at the CDR3 terminus, so this likely reflects a read error. The V gene is TRBV5-1, the J gene TRBJ1-2; 7 positions match TRBD1. This CDR3 spans 13 amino acids. Germline CDR1 is SGHRS and CDR2 is YFSETQ. V trimming: 3 bases; J trimming: 8 bases; junction bases outside the gene matches: 7. CDR3 residues: CASSWGDSGGYTL. In nucleotides, the CDR3 is TGCGCCAGCAGCTGGGGGGACAGCGGAGGCTACACCCTC.

This chain links TRBV4-3 with TRBJ1-2; the D is unclear. The CDR3 has 15 amino acids. Germline V gives CDR1 LGHNA, CDR2 YSLEER. The V end lost 4 bases, the J end lost 6 bases, and 18 bases lay between the germline ends. CDR3 amino acids: CASSRRDPGQDGYTF. CDR3 bases: TGCGCCAGCAGCCGAAGAGATCCCGGGCAGGATGGCTACACCTTC.

The V call is TRBV5-6, the J call TRBJ2-3; a weak D match, TRBD2 (6 bases). The V gene lost 4 bases and the J gene lost 3 bases, with 15 bases spanning the gap. Looked up from germline, CDR1 is SGHDT and CDR2 is YYEEEE. The CDR3 has 15 residues. Here the CDR3 DNA reads TGTGCCAGCAGCCAGAGGGTTGGGGGGACAGATACGCAGTATTTT. This translates into CASSQRVGGTDTQYF. The whole variable domain, remainder taken from reference TRBV5-6 and TRBJ2-3, is DAGVTQSPTHLIKTRGQQVTLRCSPKSGHDTVSWYQQALGQGPQFIFQYYEEEERQRGNFPDRFSGHQFPNYSSELNVNALLLGDSALYLCASSQRVGGTDTQYFGPGTRLTVL.

This clone was counted between two and nine times. V usage is TRBV6-5 and J usage is TRBJ2-7, with a possible D match to TRBD1 (5 bases). Germline CDR1 MNHEY, CDR2 SVGAGI. The CDR3 totals 16 residues. V gave up 0 bases and J gave up 0 bases, with 12 bases separating them. In DNA, the CDR3 is TGTGCCAGCAGTTACTCTTTGCCAGGGTACTCCTACGAGCAGTACTTC. Translation: CASSYSLPGYSYEQYF.

The V call is TRBV25-1, the J call TRBJ2-3; D uncertain. This CDR3 spans 11 amino acids. Trimming removed 4 bases at V and 5 bases at J, with 4 bases between. Germline assignment: CDR1 MGHDK and CDR2 SYGVNS. The CDR3 spells CASSVGDTQYF. CDR3 in DNA: TGTGCCAGCAGTGTAGGAGATACGCAGTATTTT.

On this clone itself: This may be a read error, as it is one base from a much larger clone. The CDR3 DNA sequence: TGTGCCAGCAGCTTTGGGGGAACTGAAGCTTTCTTT. It codes for CASSFGGTEAFF. The rearrangement links TRBV5-6 to TRBJ1-1, with D possibly matching TRBD1 (5 bases). Trimming cost V 2 bases and J 5 bases, with 7 bases left between them. Germline CDR1 and CDR2: SGHDT and YYEEEE. The CDR3 is 12 amino acids. The complete variable domain, with remaining parts taken from reference TRBV5-6 and TRBJ1-1, reads DAGVTQSPTHLIKTRGQQVTLRCSPKSGHDTVSWYQQALGQGPQFIFQYYEEEERQRGNFPDRFSGHQFPNYSSELNVNALLLGDSALYLCASSFGGTEAFFGQGTRLTVV.

The genes are TRBV27 and TRBJ1-1; D uncertain. The CDR3 contains 14 residues. V lost 0 bases, J lost 9 bases, and 14 bases lay in between. Per the germline V gene, CDR1 is MNHEY and CDR2 is SMNVEV (reference sequence). DNA for the CDR3: TGTGCCAGCAGTTTATCCCTAATGGTTCCCCAAGCTTTCTTT. This encodes CASSLSLMVPQAFF.

In its sample, this clone was seen once. The J gene is TRBJ2-5, the V gene TRBV5-1; 8 positions agree with TRBD2. The V gene end was trimmed by 4 bases and the J gene end by 4 bases; junction bases not matched to a gene: 9. Looked up from germline, CDR1 is SGHRS and CDR2 is YFSETQ. The CDR3 is made up of 15 amino acids. The CDR3 nucleotides read TGCGCCAGCAGCCCCGGGGGGGGAGTGAGAGAGACCCAGTACTTC. Protein product: CASSPGGGVRETQYF.

The rearrangement uses TRBV9 and TRBJ1-6; D remains ambiguous. The CDR3 extends over 14 amino acids. Trimming stripped 0 bases from V and 7 bases from J, with 8 bases between. Germline CDR1 reads SGDLS; CDR2 reads YYNGEE. CDR3 coding DNA: TGTGCCAGCAGCGTAGGTCCGGAAAATTCACCCCTCCACTTT. It is translated as CASSVGPENSPLHF. Full variable domain (remainder filled in from reference TRBV9 and TRBJ1-6): DSGVTQTPKHLITATGQRVTLRCSPRSGDLSVYWYQQSLDQGLQFLIQYYNGEERAKGNILERFSAQQFPDLHSELNLSSLELGDSALYFCASSVGPENSPLHFGNGTRLTVT.

This chain joins TRBV4-2 and TRBJ2-7; unclear D gene. The CDR3 is 14 residues long. CDR1 is LGHNA, CDR2 YNFKEQ, per germline. Trimming stripped 0 bases from V and 2 bases from J, with 8 bases between. CDR3 nucleotides: TGTGCCAGCAGCCAAGAACCTACGGCCTACGAGCAGTACTTC. As protein: CASSQEPTAYEQYF.

The genes are TRBV11-2 and TRBJ2-5; D is uncertain. This CDR3 region has 16 residues. Germline values: CDR1 SGHAT, CDR2 FQNNGV. V was trimmed by 3 bases and J by 3 bases, leaving 17 bases between them. The DNA for the CDR3 is TGTGCCAGCAGCTTCCCCGTCGTATTCGACGAAGAGACCCAGTACTTC. This encodes CASSFPVVFDEETQYF.

V and J are TRBV9 and TRBJ2-7; 7 nucleotides align to TRBD2. CDR1 is SGDLS and CDR2 is YYNGEE in the germline V gene. Germline trimming cut 4 bases from V and 5 bases from J; bases unmatched to any gene: 12. The CDR3 length is 15 residues. In DNA form, the CDR3 reads TGTGCCAGCAGCCCTGCGGGAGTAGCCCGGCACGAGCAGTACTTC. This codes for CASSPAGVARHEQYF.

This clone came up a few times. The chain recombines TRBV6-4 with TRBJ1-2; D unresolved. This CDR3 has 17 amino acids. The germline V and J ends were trimmed by 0 bases and 3 bases, with 17 bases remaining between them. Germline CDR1 is MRHNA and CDR2 is SNTAGT. The CDR3, as DNA: TGTGCCAGCAGTGACTCCTTTTCCCGACGGATTGACTATGGCTACACCTTC. Its translation is CASSDSFSRRIDYGYTF.

This rearrangement joins TRBV2 to TRBJ2-1; D not resolved. Deletions cut 4 bases from V and 4 bases from J, with 14 bases between. The CDR3 is 15 amino acids. Per the germline V gene, CDR1 is SNHLY and CDR2 is FYNNEI. CDR3 sequence (DNA): TGTGCCAGCAGTGTGGCCCCTGGACGGTACAATGAGCAGTTCTTC. It translates to CASSVAPGRYNEQFF. The complete variable domain, with remaining parts taken from reference TRBV2 and TRBJ2-1, reads EPEVTQTPSHQVTQMGQEVILRCVPISNHLYFYWYRQILGQKVEFLVSFYNNEISEKSEIFDDQFSVERPDGSNFTLKIRSTKLEDSAMYFCASSVAPGRYNEQFFGPGTRLTVL.

The chain uses TRBV5-1 and TRBJ1-2; 7 bases are a match to TRBD1. The CDR3 extends over 14 amino acids. Germline V gene lookup returns CDR1 SGHRS and CDR2 YFSETQ. J gave up 3 bases and V 0 bases, and 2 bases lay outside the gene matches. The CDR3 spells CASSLVGQDYGYTF. The CDR3 DNA reads as TGCGCCAGCAGCTTGGTCGGACAGGACTATGGCTACACCTTC.